The 21 T cell receptor beta chains in this list originate from one sample, sequenced in a study of CXCR3-negative and CXCR3-positive naive CD8 T cells. These TCRs' antigens remain unknown. It was by 5' RACE with UMI labels that the TRB cDNA libraries were prepared. TCRdb reprocessed the 5' RACE reads and reports one entry per CDR3 protein, with no DNA. The sample holds approximately 88,000 distinct CDR3 sequences. Study observations and caveats: CXCR3-positive naive cells carried more hydrophobic TRB CDR3s than CXCR3-negative naive cells did.

Sequences were obtained from naive CXCR3+ CD8+ T cells from blood. Subset noted: CD45RO-CCR7+CD27+CD95- naive CD8+ T cells expressing CXCR3 (TNR3+). Every receptor here comes from a human donor in good health. Some clones in this sample may be carry-over from other donors' samples.

The rearrangement links TRBV14 to TRBJ1-5; the D call of TRBD1 rests on TCRdb alone, since no DNA is present to check it. The CDR3 loop spans 14 amino acids. CDR1 and CDR2 (germline): SGHDN, FVKESK. The CDR3 is CASSQAGFNQPQHF.

The chain has TRBV7-6 and TRBJ2-3. The CDR3 is 15 amino acids. Germline V gene data show CDR1 as SGHVS and CDR2 as FNYEAQ. The CDR3 sequence: CASSPSFANTGTQYF. The full variable domain, rest sourced from reference TRBV7-6 and TRBJ2-3, is GAGVSQSPRYKVTKRGQDVALRCDPISGHVSLYWYRQALGQGPEFLTYFNYEAQQDKSGLPNDRFSAERPEGSISTLTIQRTEQRDSAMYRCASSPSFANTGTQYFGPGTRLTVL.

This CDR3 is CASRPSGRALYNEQFF. The chain has TRBV27 and TRBJ2-1; the TRBD2 assignment by TCRdb is unverifiable without DNA. CDR1 and CDR2 (germline): MNHEY, SMNVEV (reference sequence). CDR3 length: 16 amino acids.

The genes are TRBV13 and TRBJ1-6; the D call from TCRdb, TRBD1, cannot be confirmed without DNA. CDR1 is PRHDT, CDR2 FYEKMQ, per germline (reference sequence). This CDR3 contains 14 residues. This chain's CDR3 is CASSSGTGASPLHF.

V and J are TRBV5-5 and TRBJ2-3; TCRdb selects TRBD2, and the lack of DNA leaves this call unchecked. Germline V gives CDR1 SGHKS, CDR2 YYEKEE (reference sequence). CDR3 length: 12 amino acids. The CDR3 protein is CASGTSLDTQYF.

This chain links TRBV12-3 or TRBV12-4 with TRBJ1-1. CDR3 size: 12 residues. The CDR3 region is CASSPSQTEAFF.

V gene TRBV6-5 combines with J gene TRBJ2-1. The CDR3 runs 15 residues. The germline V gene has CDR1 MNHEY and CDR2 SVGAGI. The CDR3 loop reads CASSNSPGSGNEQFF.

The chain couples TRBV11-3 to TRBJ2-7; as DNA is missing, the TRBD2 call by TCRdb cannot be tested. The CDR3 length is 13 residues. Germline CDR1 SGHNT, CDR2 YENEEA. The CDR3 loop is CARSLGVAGRSYF. The full variable domain, its missing parts supplied by reference TRBV11-3 and TRBJ2-7, is EAGVVQSPRYKIIEKKQPVAFWCNPISGHNTLYWYLQNLGQGPELLIRYENEEAVDDSQLPKDRFSAERLKGVDSTLKIQPAELGDSAVYLCARSLGVAGRSYFGPGTRLTVT.

The chain is built from TRBV7-9 and TRBJ1-1; without DNA, the TCRdb call of TRBD1 cannot be checked. The CDR3 extends over 14 amino acids. The V gene's germline CDR1 is SEHNR and CDR2 FQNEAQ (reference sequence). This CDR3 reads CASSADRENTEAFF.

This rearrangement joins TRBV21-1 to TRBJ2-7. TRBV21-1 is marked as a pseudogene. This CDR3 region has 12 residues. CDR3: CASSNQAYEQYF.

V is TRBV6-2 or TRBV6-3 and J is TRBJ1-2. The germline gives CDR1 MNHEY, CDR2 SVGEGT. CDR3 length: 14 residues. The CDR3 here is CASSYAGDNYGYTF.

This chain uses TRBV18 with TRBJ1-1; without DNA, the TCRdb call of TRBD1 cannot be checked. Per the germline V gene, CDR1 is KGHSH and CDR2 is LQKENI. CDR3 length: 17 residues. The CDR3: CASSPRRDRPPSTEAFF.

The V call is TRBV7-2, the J call TRBJ2-7; TCRdb reports TRBD1, a call that lacks DNA to check it against. Germline CDR1 reads SGHTA; CDR2 reads FQGNSA. The CDR3 is 14 amino acids. CDR3: CASSPPISTDEQYF. The variable domain in full, with the rest retrieved from reference TRBV7-2 and TRBJ2-7, is GAGVSQSPSNKVTEKGKDVELRCDPISGHTALYWYRQSLGQGLEFLIYFQGNSAPDKSGLPSDRFSAERTGGSVSTLTIQRTQQEDSAVYLCASSPPISTDEQYFGPGTRLTVT.

The chain employs TRBV6-2 or TRBV6-3 and TRBJ2-7. The CDR3 contains 13 residues. Germline loops: CDR1 MNHEY, CDR2 SVGEGT. CDR3 in amino acids: CASSYRFSYEQYF.

The rearrangement links TRBV7-8 to TRBJ2-1; absent DNA, TCRdb's TRBD1 call cannot be checked. Germline CDR1 is SGHVS and CDR2 is FQNEAQ. This CDR3 comprises 16 residues. This chain's CDR3 is CASSLDGTTGYNEQFF. The variable domain in full, completed from reference TRBV7-8 and TRBJ2-1, reads GAGVSQSPRYKVAKRGQDVALRCDPISGHVSLFWYQQALGQGPEFLTYFQNEAQLDKSGLPSDRFFAERPEGSVSTLKIQRTQQEDSAVYLCASSLDGTTGYNEQFFGPGTRLTVL.

The chain uses TRBV27 and TRBJ2-7; the D call of TRBD1 rests on TCRdb alone, since no DNA is present to check it. CDR3 length equals 14 residues. Germline-derived CDR1 and CDR2 are MNHEY and SMNVEV (reference sequence). The CDR3 sequence: CASSPGTGYHEQYF.

The chain uses TRBV5-4 and TRBJ2-5; the TRBD1 assignment by TCRdb is unverifiable without DNA. The germline V gene encodes CDR1 SGHNT and CDR2 YYREEE (reference sequence). CDR3 length equals 15 residues. CDR3 sequence: CASSLGQGARETQYF.

The V and J genes are TRBV4-3 and TRBJ1-2; TCRdb reports TRBD1, a call that lacks DNA to check it against. The CDR3 totals 19 residues. Germline CDR1 and CDR2: LGHNA and YSLEER. CDR3 sequence reads: CASSPPGKVRGGEYYGYTF.

The chain carries TRBV6-2 or TRBV6-3 and TRBJ2-1; TCRdb's assignment of TRBD1 cannot be checked, as there is no DNA. The germline V gene has CDR1 MNHEY and CDR2 SVGEGT. The CDR3 consists of 13 residues. CDR3 region: CASSYGGVNEQFF.

The rearrangement uses TRBV5-4 and TRBJ2-1; TCRdb calls TRBD2, which cannot be checked without DNA. The CDR3 is 15 amino acids. Germline CDR1 and CDR2: SGHNT and YYREEE (reference sequence). CDR3: CASSLIASSGNEQFF. Full variable domain (outside the CDR3, taken from reference TRBV5-4 and TRBJ2-1): ETGVTQSPTHLIKTRGQQVTLRCSSQSGHNTVSWYQQALGQGPQFIFQYYREEENGRGNFPPRFSGLQFPNYSSELNVNALELDDSALYLCASSLIASSGNEQFFGPGTRLTVL.

V usage is TRBV28 and J usage is TRBJ2-1. From germline, CDR1 is MDHEN and CDR2 SYDVKM. The CDR3 covers 17 residues. The CDR3 is CASSFISVETSYNEQFF.